Below are 27 T cell receptor beta chains sequenced from a single sample in a study of blood T cell repertoires in COVID-19 (dated by TCRdb to the early 2020s). Library preparation was by the immunoSEQ multiplex PCR assay. Not all clones reach the TCRdb copy of this immuneACCESS table, which keeps in-frame sequences only. Checked studies attribute under half of the gap to unresolved V genes and leave the rest unexplained. This sample holds tens of thousands of clones; about nine tenths were observed only once. The top ten constitute approximately 8% of the sample. The specimen was peripheral blood. The source of these receptors is a man in his sixties with active COVID-19.

The chain recombines TRBV4-1 with TRBJ2-7; 9 nucleotides align to TRBD1. The CDR3 loop spans 15 amino acids. Germline CDR1 MGHRA, CDR2 YSYEKL. Germline trimming cut 5 bases from V and 2 bases from J; bases unmatched to any gene: 7. The DNA of the CDR3 is TGCGCCAGCAGCAGAGAGGGACAGGGTCCCTACGAGCAGTACTTC. Translation: CASSREGQGPYEQYF.

The V call is TRBV2, the J call TRBJ2-2; TRBD2 agrees at 10 bases. Germline lookup yields CDR1 SNHLY and CDR2 FYNNEI. V gave up 3 bases and J gave up 6 bases; unmatched junction bases: 4. The CDR3 has 15 residues. CDR3 sequence reads: CASSDSGRASGELFF. Written as DNA, the CDR3 is TGTGCCAGCAGTGACAGCGGGAGGGCGTCCGGGGAGCTGTTTTTT.

This clone was seen only once. The J gene is TRBJ2-1, the V gene TRBV19; 8 bases fit TRBD2. CDR3 size: 15 residues. Germline V gives CDR1 LNHDA, CDR2 SQIVND (reference sequence). V shed 8 bases, J shed 8 bases, and the junction held 14 bases outside the gene matches. The CDR3: CASSFPGLVIYEQFF. The CDR3 DNA is TGTGCCAGTTCCTTTCCGGGACTAGTTATCTATGAGCAGTTCTTC.

The rearrangement links TRBV10-2 to TRBJ2-1; 15 nucleotides align to TRBD2. This CDR3 region has 17 residues. Germline V gene data show CDR1 as WSHSY and CDR2 as SAAADI. With V trimmed by 4 bases and J by 12 bases, 13 bases remained unmatched. The CDR3: CASSGGLAGGGPQGQFF. The DNA for the CDR3 is TGCGCCAGCAGTGGGGGACTAGCGGGAGGTGGTCCTCAAGGGCAGTTCTTC.

This clone was seen only once. The CDR3: CASSHYSRQPHTFNGELFF. The CDR3 DNA reads TGCGCCAGCAGCCACTACTCTCGACAGCCACACACATTTAACGGGGAGCTGTTTTTT. The V call is TRBV4-1, the J call TRBJ2-2; D possibly corresponds to TRBD1 (5 bases). The CDR3 runs 19 residues. The germline gives CDR1 MGHRA, CDR2 YSYEKL. The V and J ends lost 3 bases and 7 bases respectively, with 27 bases between them.

This clone was detected once. The chain couples TRBV25-1 to TRBJ2-2; 9 bases agree with TRBD1. Germline V lookup: CDR1 MGHDK, CDR2 SYGVNS. CDR3 length: 14 residues. Germline trimming cut 6 bases from V and 3 bases from J; bases unmatched to any gene: 2. CDR3 nucleotides: TGTGCCAGCAGACAGGGGGCGCACACCGGGGAGCTGTTTTTT. Protein product: CASRQGAHTGELFF.

This chain uses TRBV11-3 with TRBJ2-1, with TRBD2 as a possible D gene (6 bases). V lost 0 bases, J lost 5 bases, and 11 bases lay in between. CDR3 length equals 15 residues. Germline loops: CDR1 SGHNT, CDR2 YENEEA. The CDR3 sequence: CASSLDWGLNNEQFF. The CDR3 region has the DNA TGTGCCAGCAGCTTAGATTGGGGACTGAACAATGAGCAGTTCTTC.

Only a few counts were recorded for this clone. CDR3 residues: CASSVVQGADSPLHF. DNA of the CDR3: TGTGCCAGCAGCGTAGTACAGGGCGCGGATTCACCCCTCCACTTT. The chain uses TRBV9 and TRBJ1-6; weak D call: TRBD1 (6 bases). The CDR3 covers 15 residues. The germline V and J ends were trimmed by 0 bases and 8 bases, with 12 bases remaining between them. CDR1 is SGDLS, CDR2 YYNGEE, per germline.

The table lists this clone with a few counts. The chain joins TRBV7-6 to TRBJ1-3, with D maybe TRBD1 (5 bases). In germline, CDR1 is SGHVS, CDR2 FNYEAQ. V dropped 4 bases and J dropped 0 bases, with 13 bases sitting between them. This CDR3 contains 16 residues. The CDR3 spells CASSSGVPSSGNTIYF. CDR3 nucleotide sequence: TGTGCCAGCAGCTCGGGGGTTCCCTCCTCTGGAAACACCATATATTTT.

The V call is TRBV21-1, the J call TRBJ1-5. TRBV21-1 is a documented pseudogene. The CDR3 contains 16 residues. In DNA, the CDR3 is TGTGCCACCGTACTGTCGAGTCGAGAAAGCAATCAGCCCCAGCATTTT. Amino acid sequence: CATVLSSRESNQPQHF.

This clone came up once. This chain links TRBV29-1 with TRBJ2-1, with 15 bases aligning to TRBD2. V gave up 6 bases and J gave up 7 bases; unmatched junction bases: 4. This CDR3 has 14 amino acids. The germline CDR1 and CDR2 sequences are SQVTM and ANQGSEA. The CDR3 loop reads CSVDGLAGGNEQFF. CDR3 nucleotides: TGCAGCGTGGATGGACTAGCGGGGGGGAATGAGCAGTTCTTC.

V and J are TRBV24-1 and TRBJ2-7; D perhaps matches TRBD1 (6 bases). The CDR3 extends over 12 amino acids. CDR1 and CDR2 from the germline V gene are KGHDR and SFDVKD. V shed 12 bases and J shed 2 bases, with 13 bases lying between them. Here the CDR3 reads CAPLTGTYEQYF. CDR3 bases: TGTGCCCCTCTGACAGGCACCTACGAGCAGTACTTC.

The CDR3 reads CASSPIQGLAGYNEQFF. In DNA, the CDR3 is TGTGCCAGCTCACCAATACAGGGACTAGCGGGTTACAATGAGCAGTTCTTC. The V and J genes are TRBV18 and TRBJ2-1; TRBD2 matches at 12 bases. Germline CDR1 and CDR2: KGHSH and LQKENI. V shed 2 bases, J shed 4 bases, and the junction held 6 bases outside the gene matches. CDR3 length: 17 amino acids.

The chain has TRBV14 and TRBJ1-6, with a weak D call TRBD1 (5 bases). The V and J ends lost 3 bases and 9 bases respectively, with 12 bases between them. Germline-derived CDR1 and CDR2 are SGHDN and FVKESK. There are 14 residues in the CDR3. Here the CDR3 DNA reads TGTGCCAGCAGCCAGGGCAGGGTGGCTTCACCCCTCCACTTT. Translated: CASSQGRVASPLHF.

The J gene is TRBJ1-5, the V gene TRBV19; D may be TRBD1 (6 bases). CDR3 length: 15 residues. The V gene lost 7 bases and the J gene lost 3 bases, with 16 bases spanning the gap. Germline V gives CDR1 LNHDA, CDR2 SQIVND (reference sequence). The CDR3 nucleotides read TGTGCCAGTACTCCCCAGGGGAAAATCAATCAGCCCCAGCATTTT. This sequence encodes CASTPQGKINQPQHF.

On this clone: A read error may produce the germline difference seen at one junction end. The chain links TRBV18 to TRBJ1-5; a weak D match, TRBD1 (5 bases). Per the germline V gene, CDR1 is KGHSH and CDR2 is LQKENI. The CDR3 loop spans 14 amino acids. This CDR3 reads CASSPRSGGQPQHF. The CDR3 DNA follows: TGTGCCAGCTCCCCACGCTCCGGGGGTCAGCCCCAGCATTTT. The full variable domain, completed using reference TRBV18 and TRBJ1-5, is NAGVMQNPRHLVRRRGQEARLRCSPMKGHSHVYWYRQLPEEGLKFMVYLQKENIIDESGMPKERFSAEFPKEGPSILRIQQVVRGDSAAYFCASSPRSGGQPQHFGDGTRLSIL.

The chain combines TRBV24-1 with TRBJ1-1; D uncertain. This CDR3 comprises 9 residues. Trimming took off 8 bases at V and 8 bases at J, with 5 bases between the two ends. From germline, CDR1 is KGHDR and CDR2 SFDVKD. The CDR3 nucleotides are TGTGCCACCAATCAGGAAGCTTTCTTT. Protein sequence: CATNQEAFF.

This rearrangement joins TRBV7-9 to TRBJ2-4; 10 bases are a match to TRBD1. This CDR3 region has 14 residues. Germline V gives CDR1 SEHNR, CDR2 FQNEAQ (reference sequence). The junction had 3 bases not matched to a gene; V was cut back by 4 bases and J by 6 bases. The DNA of the CDR3 is TGTGCCAGCAGCTCGGACAGGGGGGGAAACATTCAGTACTTC. Encoded protein: CASSSDRGGNIQYF.

V and J are TRBV2 and TRBJ2-1; TRBD1 might be the D (5 bases). This CDR3 has 15 residues. Trimming cost V 6 bases and J 5 bases, with 17 bases left between them. Germline V gene data show CDR1 as SNHLY and CDR2 as FYNNEI. The CDR3 loop is CASRVQEYPNNEQFF. The CDR3 coding sequence is TGTGCCAGCAGAGTACAGGAGTATCCGAACAATGAGCAGTTCTTC.

The chain recombines TRBV19 with TRBJ2-3, with 14 bases identical to TRBD2. After removal of 10 bases from V and 9 bases from J, the junction contained 9 bases not matched to a gene. CDR1 LNHDA and CDR2 SQIVND come from the germline V gene (reference sequence). The CDR3 is made up of 14 amino acids. The CDR3 loop is CATGTSGRVRTQYF. DNA of the CDR3: TGTGCCACCGGGACTAGCGGGAGAGTAAGGACGCAGTATTTT.

The V gene is TRBV18, the J gene TRBJ1-3, with 10 bases aligning to TRBD1. The CDR3 length is 13 residues. Trimming at V came to 3 bases and at J to 7 bases, leaving 0 bases not matched to a gene. The V gene's germline CDR1 is KGHSH and CDR2 LQKENI. CDR3 nucleotide sequence: TGTGCCAGCTCACCGGGACAGGGGAACACCATATATTTT. This encodes CASSPGQGNTIYF.

The chain employs TRBV5-4 and TRBJ2-2, with TRBD2 matching 15 bases. Trimming removed 4 bases from V and 7 bases from J; junction bases left unmatched: 5. CDR1 is SGHNT and CDR2 is YYREEE in the germline V gene (reference sequence). The CDR3 consists of 16 residues. The CDR3 DNA sequence: TGTGCCAGCAGCGGACTAGCGGGAGGGGGGATCGGGGAGCTGTTTTTT. Translation: CASSGLAGGGIGELFF.

This chain's CDR3 is CASSLGQGYGYTF. As DNA, the CDR3 is TGTGCCAGCAGCTTAGGACAGGGTTATGGCTACACCTTC. This chain connects TRBV11-3 to TRBJ1-2; TRBD1 matches 7 bases. The germline V gene has CDR1 SGHNT and CDR2 YENEEA. J was trimmed by 5 bases and V by 1 base; bases with no gene match: 1. The CDR3 has 13 amino acids. The full variable domain, rest sourced from reference TRBV11-3 and TRBJ1-2, is EAGVVQSPRYKIIEKKQPVAFWCNPISGHNTLYWYLQNLGQGPELLIRYENEEAVDDSQLPKDRFSAERLKGVDSTLKIQPAELGDSAVYLCASSLGQGYGYTFGSGTRLTVV.

This chain's CDR3 is CASSFGTSGHNEQFF. CDR3 coding DNA: TGTGCCAGCAGTTTCGGGACTAGCGGCCACAATGAGCAGTTCTTC. The rearrangement joins TRBV6-6 to TRBJ2-1; 11 nucleotides agree with TRBD2. J lost 5 bases, V lost 4 bases, and 4 bases had no gene match. The CDR3 has 15 amino acids. Germline V CDR1 and CDR2: MNHNY, SVGAGI (reference sequence).

This chain links TRBV27 with TRBJ2-2, with 9 bases fitting TRBD1. Trimming took 1 base from V and 6 from J; bases not matched to a gene: 3. The CDR3 spans 15 residues. From germline, CDR1 is MNHEY and CDR2 SMNVEV (reference sequence). CDR3 coding DNA: TGTGCCAGCAGTTTATACGGGACAGGGTCCGGGGAGCTGTTTTTT. Its translation is CASSLYGTGSGELFF.

The CDR3 protein is CASSLAGEAGANVLTF. The CDR3 DNA sequence: TGTGCCAGCAGCCTTGCGGGGGAGGCTGGGGCCAACGTCCTGACTTTC. The chain couples TRBV5-4 to TRBJ2-6, with 7 bases fitting TRBD2. Germline V gives CDR1 SGHNT, CDR2 YYREEE (reference sequence). The CDR3 totals 16 residues. V shed 4 bases, J shed 2 bases, and the junction held 6 bases outside the gene matches.

The V gene is TRBV4-1, the J gene TRBJ1-4, with no clear D. Germline CDR1 and CDR2: MGHRA and YSYEKL. The germline V and J ends were trimmed by 1 base and 7 bases, with 10 bases remaining between them. The CDR3 has 14 amino acids. The CDR3 is CASSQVIVSEKLFF. CDR3 nucleotide sequence: TGCGCCAGCAGCCAAGTTATAGTTTCTGAAAAACTGTTTTTT.